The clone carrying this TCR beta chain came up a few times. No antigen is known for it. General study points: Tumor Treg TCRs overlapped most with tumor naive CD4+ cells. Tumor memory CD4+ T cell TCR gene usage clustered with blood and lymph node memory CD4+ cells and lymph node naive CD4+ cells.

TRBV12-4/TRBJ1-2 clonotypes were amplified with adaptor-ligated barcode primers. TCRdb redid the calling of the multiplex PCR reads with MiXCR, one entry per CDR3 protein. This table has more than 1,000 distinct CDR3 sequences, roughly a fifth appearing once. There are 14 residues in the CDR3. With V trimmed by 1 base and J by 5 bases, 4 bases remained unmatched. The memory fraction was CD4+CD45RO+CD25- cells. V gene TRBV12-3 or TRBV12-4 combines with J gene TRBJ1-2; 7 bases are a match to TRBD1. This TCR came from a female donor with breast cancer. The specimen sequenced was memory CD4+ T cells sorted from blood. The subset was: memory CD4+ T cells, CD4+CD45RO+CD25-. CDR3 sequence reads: CASSLGQGLYGYTF. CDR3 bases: TGTGCCAGCAGTTTAGGACAGGGCCTATATGGCTACACCTTC.